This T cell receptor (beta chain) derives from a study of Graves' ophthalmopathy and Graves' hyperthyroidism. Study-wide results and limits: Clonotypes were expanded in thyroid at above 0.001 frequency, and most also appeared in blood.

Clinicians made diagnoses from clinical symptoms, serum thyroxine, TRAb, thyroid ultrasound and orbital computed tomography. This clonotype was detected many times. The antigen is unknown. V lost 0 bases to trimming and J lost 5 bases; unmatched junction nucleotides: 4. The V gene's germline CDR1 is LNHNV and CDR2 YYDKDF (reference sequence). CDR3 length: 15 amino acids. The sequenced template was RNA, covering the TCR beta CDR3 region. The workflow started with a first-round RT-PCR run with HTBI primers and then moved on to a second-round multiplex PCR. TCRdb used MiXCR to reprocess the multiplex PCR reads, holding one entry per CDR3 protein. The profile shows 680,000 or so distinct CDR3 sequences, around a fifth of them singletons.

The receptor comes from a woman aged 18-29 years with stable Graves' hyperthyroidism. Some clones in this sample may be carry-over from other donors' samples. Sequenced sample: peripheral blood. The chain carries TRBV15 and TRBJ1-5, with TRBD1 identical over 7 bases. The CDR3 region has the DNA TGTGCCACCAGCAGAGATGGACAGGTCTATCAGCCCCAGCATTTT. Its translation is CATSRDGQVYQPQHF.